The T cell receptor (beta chain) described here comes from a study of cytotoxic CD8 clonotypes in ibrutinib-treated CLL. For the study at large: The patient breakdown showed approximately 11 relapsed/refractory and around 16 treatment-naive cases, with fewer than 18 IGHV unmutated.

Trimming cost V 6 bases and J 5 bases; bases outside gene matches: 6. The CDR3 runs to 14 residues. Germline CDR1 and CDR2: SEHNR and FQNEAQ (reference sequence). Target depth was 1 in 200,000 to 1 in 1 million T cells, about 10x per clonotype. TCRdb's table, derived via immunoSEQ multiplex PCR, lists solely in-frame clones and lacks some. The profile shows about 22,000 clones, around 79% of them singletons. The sequence was collected from a human donor with chronic lymphocytic leukemia. The material sequenced was PBMCs, taken before ibrutinib treatment. This chain joins TRBV7-9 and TRBJ2-5; 10 positions match TRBD1. The CDR3 DNA is TGTGCCAGCAGGGTCGACAGGGGGCGGGAGACCCAGTACTTC. Protein sequence: CASRVDRGRETQYF.